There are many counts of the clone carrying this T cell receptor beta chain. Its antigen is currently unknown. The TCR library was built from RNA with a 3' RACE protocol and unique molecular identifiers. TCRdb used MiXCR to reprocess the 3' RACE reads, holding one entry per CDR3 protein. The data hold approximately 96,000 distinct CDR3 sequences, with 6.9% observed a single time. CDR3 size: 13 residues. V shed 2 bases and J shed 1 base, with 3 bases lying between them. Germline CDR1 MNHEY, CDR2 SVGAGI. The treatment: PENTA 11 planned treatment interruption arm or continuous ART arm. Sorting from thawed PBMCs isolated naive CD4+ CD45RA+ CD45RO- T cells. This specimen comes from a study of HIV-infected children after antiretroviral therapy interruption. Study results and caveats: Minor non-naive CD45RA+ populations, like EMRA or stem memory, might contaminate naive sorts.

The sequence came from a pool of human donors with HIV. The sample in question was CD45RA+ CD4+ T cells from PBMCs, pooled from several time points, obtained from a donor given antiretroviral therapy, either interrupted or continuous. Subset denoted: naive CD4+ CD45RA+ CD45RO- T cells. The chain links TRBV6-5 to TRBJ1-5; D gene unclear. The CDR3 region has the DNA TGTGCCAGCAGTTACGTAAGCAATCAGCCCCAGCATTTT. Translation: CASSYVSNQPQHF.